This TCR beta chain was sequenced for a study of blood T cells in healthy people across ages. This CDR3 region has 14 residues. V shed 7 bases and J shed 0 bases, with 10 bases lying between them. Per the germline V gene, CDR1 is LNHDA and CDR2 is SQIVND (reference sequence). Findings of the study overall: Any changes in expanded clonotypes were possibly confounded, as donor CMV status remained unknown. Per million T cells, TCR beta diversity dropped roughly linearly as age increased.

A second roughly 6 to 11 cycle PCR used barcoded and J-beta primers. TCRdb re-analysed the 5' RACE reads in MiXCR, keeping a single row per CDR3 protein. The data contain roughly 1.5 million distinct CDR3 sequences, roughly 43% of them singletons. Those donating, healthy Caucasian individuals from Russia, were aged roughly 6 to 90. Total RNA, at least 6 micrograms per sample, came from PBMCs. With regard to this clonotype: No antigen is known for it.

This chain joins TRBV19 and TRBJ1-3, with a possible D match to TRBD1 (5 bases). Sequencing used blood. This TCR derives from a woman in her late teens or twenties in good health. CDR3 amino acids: CASIRGGSGNTIYF. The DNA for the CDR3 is TGTGCCAGTATACGCGGGGGCTCTGGAAACACCATATATTTT.